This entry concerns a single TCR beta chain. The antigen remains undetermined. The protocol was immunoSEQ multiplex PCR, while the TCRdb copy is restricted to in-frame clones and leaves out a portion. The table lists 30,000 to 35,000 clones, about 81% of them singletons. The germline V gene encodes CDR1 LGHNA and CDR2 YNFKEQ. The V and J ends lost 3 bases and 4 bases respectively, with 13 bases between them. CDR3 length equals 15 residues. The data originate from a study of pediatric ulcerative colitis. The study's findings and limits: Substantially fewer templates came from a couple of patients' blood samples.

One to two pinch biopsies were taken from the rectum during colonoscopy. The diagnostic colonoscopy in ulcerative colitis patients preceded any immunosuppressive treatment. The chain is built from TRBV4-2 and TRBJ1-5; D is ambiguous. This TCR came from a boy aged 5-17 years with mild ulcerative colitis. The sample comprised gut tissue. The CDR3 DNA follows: TGTGCCAGCAGCCAGATATTCGGCCAGAATCAGCCCCAGCATTTT. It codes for CASSQIFGQNQPQHF.